This T cell receptor beta chain was captured in a study of blood T cell repertoires in COVID-19. As for the study in general: Samples came from the United States, Italy and Spain, spanning acute and convalescent COVID-19. T cells, B-cell-depleted T cells, or PBMCs provided the cDNA or gDNA that served as material.

In the original processing: Amplifying reference gene primers gave estimates of nucleated cell counts. The data were produced by immunoSEQ multiplex PCR, yet TCRdb's version contains in-frame clones alone and is incomplete. V, J and clone size derive from that table, while D and trimming were established from the DNA sequence. The table shows about 67,000 clones, with about four fifths occurring only once. The ends lost 0 bases at V and 3 bases at J; junction bases unmatched: 4. The CDR3 is 16 residues long. Germline loops: CDR1 MRHNA, CDR2 SNTAGT. This clone was counted only a few times. This TCR was sampled from a woman aged 55-70 years with acute or convalescent COVID-19. The gene calls are TRBV6-4 and TRBJ2-1, with 8 bases aligning to TRBD1. Sequencing was carried out using peripheral blood. CDR3 in amino acids: CASSDSTGQDYNEQFF. The CDR3 DNA sequence: TGTGCCAGCAGTGACTCCACGGGACAGGACTACAATGAGCAGTTCTTC.